The 17 T cell receptor beta chains below were found in one sample sequenced in a study of OX40 agonist ivuxolimab in advanced cancers. Here immunoSEQ multiplex PCR was the method, and the copy in TCRdb shows in-frame clones only, minus some. The sample gives some 80,000 clones, roughly nine tenths of which show up once; 4% to 5.5% is in the top ten. Sequenced here: CD4+ or CD8+ T cells sorted from blood, sampled in a trial of the OX40 agonist ivuxolimab. These receptors were taken from an adult with an advanced solid tumor such as melanoma, head and neck, liver or kidney cancer.

This clone was seen a single time. The J gene is TRBJ2-1, the V gene TRBV18, with 9 bases aligning to TRBD2. With V trimmed by 0 bases and J by 2 bases, 5 bases remained unmatched. Germline CDR1 is KGHSH and CDR2 is LQKENI. This CDR3 comprises 17 residues. The CDR3 loop reads CASSPPGAGGPYNEQFF. The CDR3 region has the DNA TGTGCCAGCTCACCACCCGGCGCGGGAGGGCCCTACAATGAGCAGTTCTTC.

V is TRBV12-5 and J is TRBJ2-3, with D possibly matching TRBD2 (5 bases). Germline V lookup: CDR1 LGHNT, CDR2 FRNRAP. This CDR3 comprises 13 residues. V lost 6 bases and J lost 1, with 8 bases in between. The CDR3 bases are TGTGCTAGTGGCTCACTAGGCACAGATACGCAGTATTTT. This translates into CASGSLGTDTQYF.

This chain connects TRBV28 to TRBJ2-4, with 7 bases matching TRBD2. With V trimmed by 8 bases and J by 0 bases, 7 bases remained unmatched. This CDR3 region has 15 residues. Germline V gene lookup returns CDR1 MDHEN and CDR2 SYDVKM. This CDR3 reads CASLGAGVAKNIQYF. The CDR3 nucleotides read TGTGCCAGCTTAGGGGCGGGAGTAGCCAAAAACATTCAGTACTTC.

The chain is built from TRBV6-4 and TRBJ2-5; D possibly uses TRBD1 or TRBD2 (5 bases each). Germline V lookup: CDR1 MRHNA, CDR2 SNTAGT. The CDR3 has 12 residues. V dropped 0 bases and J dropped 7 bases, with 6 bases sitting between them. CDR3 protein: CASSDSRGTQYF. The CDR3 DNA reads TGTGCCAGCAGTGACTCGAGGGGGACCCAGTACTTC.

The rearrangement uses TRBV11-2 and TRBJ2-2; D tentatively reads TRBD1 or TRBD2 (6 bases each). The length of the CDR3 is 15 residues. V was pared by 5 bases and J by 4 bases, with 14 bases between. CDR1 and CDR2 from the germline V gene are SGHAT and FQNNGV. CDR3 region: CASSRGVRVTGELFF. The CDR3 nucleotides read TGTGCCAGCAGCAGGGGGGTCCGGGTCACCGGGGAGCTGTTTTTT.

The J gene is TRBJ2-5, the V gene TRBV7-6; D remains unclear. The CDR3 runs 15 residues. V was clipped by 4 bases and J by 4 bases, with 16 bases between them. The germline V gene has CDR1 SGHVS and CDR2 FNYEAQ. The CDR3 sequence: CASSSPSIRTETQYF. The CDR3 DNA reads as TGTGCCAGCAGCTCGCCGTCCATTCGAACAGAGACCCAGTACTTC.

There are a few counts of this clone. The sample has other DNA sequences that encode this CDR3 too. This chain connects TRBV19 to TRBJ1-2; possibly TRBD1 for D (5 bases). The CDR3 runs 13 residues. The germline V gene encodes CDR1 LNHDA and CDR2 SQIVND (reference sequence). The ends were cut back, 3 bases at V and 2 bases at J, with 7 bases in the middle. CDR3 coding DNA: TGTGCCAGTAGTATTTCAGGGAACTATGGCTACACCTTC. This codes for CASSISGNYGYTF.

The J gene is TRBJ2-4, the V gene TRBV19; 8 positions agree with TRBD1. In germline, CDR1 is LNHDA, CDR2 SQIVND (reference sequence). This CDR3 has 13 residues. V was clipped by 5 bases and J by 8 bases; unmatched bases: 5. The CDR3 region is CASSPDREHIQYF. The DNA for the CDR3 is TGTGCCAGTAGTCCGGACAGGGAGCACATTCAGTACTTC. The whole variable domain, remainder taken from reference TRBV19 and TRBJ2-4, is DGGITQSPKYLFRKEGQNVTLSCEQNLNHDAMYWYRQDPGQGLRLIYYSQIVNDFQKGDIAEGYSVSREKKESFPLTVTSAQKNPTAFYLCASSPDREHIQYFGAGTRLSVL.

The chain employs TRBV11-2 and TRBJ2-3; D possibly corresponds to TRBD1 (5 bases). The CDR3 extends over 11 amino acids. Germline V lookup: CDR1 SGHAT, CDR2 FQNNGV. Trimming stripped 7 bases from V and 9 bases from J, with 11 bases between. Here the CDR3 reads CASTKDRTQYF. The DNA of the CDR3 is TGTGCCAGCACCAAAGACAGAACGCAGTATTTT.

The chain carries TRBV7-8 and TRBJ2-3, with D perhaps TRBD1 (5 bases). The V gene's germline CDR1 is SGHVS and CDR2 FQNEAQ. The CDR3 spans 12 residues. V gave up 1 base and J gave up 6 bases, with 5 bases separating them. Here the CDR3 DNA reads TGTGCCAGCAGCTTAGAGGGGGATACGCAGTATTTT. Translating it yields CASSLEGDTQYF.

V usage is TRBV27 and J usage is TRBJ1-1; TRBD1 agrees at 9 bases. V dropped 6 bases and J dropped 0; count of bases not matched to a gene: 5. The CDR3 is made up of 15 amino acids. The V gene's germline CDR1 is MNHEY and CDR2 SMNVEV (reference sequence). CDR3 DNA sequence: TGTGCCAGCAGGACAGGGGGGGAAATGAACACTGAAGCTTTCTTT. Its translation: CASRTGGEMNTEAFF.

The V call is TRBV7-2, the J call TRBJ1-2, with a weak D call TRBD1 (5 bases). Deletions cut 5 bases from V and 0 bases from J, with 16 bases between. Germline CDR1 SGHTA, CDR2 FQGNSA. The CDR3 runs to 16 residues. CDR3 nucleotide sequence: TGTGCCAGCAGCCCCGACCCCCCAGGGACTAACTATGGCTACACCTTC. This sequence encodes CASSPDPPGTNYGYTF.

This chain uses TRBV6-1 with TRBJ1-5; tentatively, D is TRBD1 (5 bases). V was cut by 0 bases and J by 7 bases, with 10 bases left in between. This CDR3 spans 14 amino acids. Germline V gene data show CDR1 as MNHNS and CDR2 as SASEGT. The CDR3 DNA follows: TGTGCCAGCAGTGAAGCCCAGGGAAAACAGCCCCAGCATTTT. It codes for CASSEAQGKQPQHF.

This chain joins TRBV6-6 and TRBJ1-2, with 9 bases identical to TRBD1. This CDR3 comprises 15 residues. With V trimmed by 4 bases and J by 8 bases, 11 bases remained unmatched. Per germline, CDR1 MNHNY and CDR2 SVGAGI (reference sequence). DNA of the CDR3: TGTGCCAGCAGTTTCCCGGGACAGGGCCCCCGCGGCTACACCTTC. Translating gives CASSFPGQGPRGYTF.

The chain recombines TRBV5-6 with TRBJ2-5, with D perhaps TRBD2 (6 bases). The CDR3 has 16 amino acids. V gave up 0 bases and J gave up 2 bases, with 14 bases separating them. Germline loops: CDR1 SGHDT, CDR2 YYEEEE. The CDR3 here is CASSLALAEKQETQYF. In nucleotides, the CDR3 is TGTGCCAGCAGCTTGGCCTTAGCGGAGAAACAAGAGACCCAGTACTTC.

The chain uses TRBV2 and TRBJ1-2; D unclear. The CDR3 contains 11 residues. Germline CDR1 SNHLY, CDR2 FYNNEI. V was pared by 8 bases and J by 7 bases, with 11 bases between. The DNA of the CDR3 is TGTGCCAGCGGAGACAACGGTGGCTACACCTTC. It translates to CASGDNGGYTF.

The chain uses TRBV18 and TRBJ2-3; D perhaps matches TRBD1 (5 bases). The V gene's germline CDR1 is KGHSH and CDR2 LQKENI. The germline V and J ends were trimmed by 6 bases and 3 bases, with 13 bases remaining between them. The CDR3 totals 14 residues. CDR3 sequence: CASSTVAKTDTQYF. CDR3 nucleotide sequence: TGTGCCAGCTCGACAGTAGCCAAGACAGATACGCAGTATTTT.